Below, 22 T cell receptor beta chains from the same sample are listed, as sequenced in a study of shared clonotypes between healthy human individuals (dated by TCRdb to 2018 to 2021). CD8 naive samples were obtained by positive selection for CCR7 among CD45RO-negative cells, yielding a CD45RA+CCR7+ population from which TemRA cells were excluded. The library came from the immunoSEQ multiplex PCR assay. TCRdb re-hosts the immuneACCESS table, in-frame sequences only. Its copies lack some clones; in the studies checked, an unresolved V gene accounts for under half of them, and the cause for the rest is not known. The sample table holds some 2,100,000 clones, of which under 95% were seen once. The ten largest clones capture under 2% of the sample. Sequencing was carried out using naive CD8+ T cells from PBMCs. The cell subset or site label on this specimen signifies: CD45RA+CCR7+. All receptors derive from a man younger than 35 in good health. Some clones in this sample may be carry-over from other donors' samples.

V usage is TRBV11-2 and J usage is TRBJ1-1; D remains unclear. V was clipped by 2 bases and J by 8 bases, with 6 bases between them. In germline, CDR1 is SGHAT, CDR2 FQNNGV. This CDR3 region has 11 residues. The CDR3 nucleotides read TGTGCCAGCAGCTTAATCTCCGAAGCTTTCTTT. This sequence encodes CASSLISEAFF.

The chain combines TRBV6-1 with TRBJ2-1, with D possibly matching TRBD2 (5 bases). The germline V gene has CDR1 MNHNS and CDR2 SASEGT. Deletions cut 8 bases from V and 4 bases from J, with 12 bases between. The CDR3 is 13 residues long. CDR3 region: CASVALGYNEQFF. CDR3 bases: TGTGCCAGCGTAGCGTTAGGATACAATGAGCAGTTCTTC.

The V call is TRBV7-9, the J call TRBJ2-5, with D hard to call. Trimming shortened V by 1 base and J by 2 bases, and 20 bases separated the two germline ends. Germline V gene data show CDR1 as SEHNR and CDR2 as FQNEAQ (reference sequence). The CDR3 loop spans 18 amino acids. CDR3 DNA sequence: TGTGCCAGCAGCTTAGACCCTTCGGCGGTACGAAATCAAGAGACCCAGTACTTC. It is translated as CASSLDPSAVRNQETQYF. Full variable domain (rest looked up from reference TRBV7-9 and TRBJ2-5): DTGVSQNPRHKITKRGQNVTFRCDPISEHNRLYWYRQTLGQGPEFLTYFQNEAQLEKSRLLSDRFSAERPKGSFSTLEIQRTEQGDSAMYLCASSLDPSAVRNQETQYFGPGTRLLVL.

The sample holds one count of this clone. The V call is TRBV14, the J call TRBJ2-5; D gene uncertain. The CDR3 is made up of 12 amino acids. Trimming removed 3 bases from V and 2 bases from J, with 4 bases in between. The germline gives CDR1 SGHDN, CDR2 FVKESK. In DNA, the CDR3 is TGTGCCAGCAGCCACGCGCAAGAGACCCAGTACTTC. It translates to CASSHAQETQYF.

Concerning this clone: Other DNA sequences in the same sample also yield this CDR3. DNA for the CDR3: TGTGCCAGCAGCCCCGGGGGCAGTTCCTACAATGAGCAGTTCTTC. Residues: CASSPGGSSYNEQFF. This chain links TRBV5-6 with TRBJ2-1, with D perhaps given as TRBD1 or TRBD2 (6 bases each). This CDR3 is built from 15 residues. Trimming stripped 4 bases from V and 1 base from J, with 12 bases between. In germline, CDR1 is SGHDT, CDR2 YYEEEE.

V and J are TRBV4-1 and TRBJ2-7; TRBD1 is a possible D gene (5 bases). The CDR3 covers 13 residues. In germline, CDR1 is MGHRA, CDR2 YSYEKL. V lost 2 bases and J 4 bases, leaving 9 bases between the germline ends. CDR3 sequence reads: CASSQPQGYEQYF. CDR3 coding DNA: TGCGCCAGCAGCCAACCCCAGGGATACGAGCAGTACTTC.

The genes are TRBV4-1 and TRBJ2-5; a possible D gene is TRBD2 (6 bases). V gave up 4 bases and J gave up 4 bases, with 16 bases separating them. CDR3 size: 15 residues. Per the germline V gene, CDR1 is MGHRA and CDR2 is YSYEKL. In nucleotides, the CDR3 is TGCGCCAGCAGCCGGCTAGAGGGACTGTCAGAGACCCAGTACTTC. Translated: CASSRLEGLSETQYF.

This clone showed up just once. The CDR3 loop is CASSLAPEWSGETQYF. In nucleotides, the CDR3 is TGTGCCAGCAGCTTGGCACCTGAGTGGTCAGGAGAGACCCAGTACTTC. The rearrangement joins TRBV5-5 to TRBJ2-5; D is uncertain. This CDR3 spans 16 amino acids. Germline V gives CDR1 SGHKS, CDR2 YYEKEE (reference sequence). Trimming pared 0 bases from V and 4 bases from J, leaving 16 bases between.

The rearrangement joins TRBV7-9 to TRBJ2-1, with 7 bases matching TRBD2. The length of the CDR3 is 15 residues. V shed 0 bases and J 5 bases; nucleotides not matched to a gene: 4. From germline, CDR1 is SEHNR and CDR2 FQNEAQ (reference sequence). The CDR3 DNA follows: TGTGCCAGCAGCTTAGCGGGGCTAGCGGACAATGAGCAGTTCTTC. Translated, it gives CASSLAGLADNEQFF.

The V and J genes are TRBV5-1 and TRBJ1-2; D is ambiguous. CDR1 SGHRS and CDR2 YFSETQ come from the germline V gene. Trimming took 4 bases from V and 2 from J, leaving 9 bases between them. The CDR3 is made up of 13 amino acids. CDR3 sequence (DNA): TGCGCCAGCAGCCTCCTTGGAAACTATGGCTACACCTTC. Translation gives CASSLLGNYGYTF.

This sequence joins TRBV7-2 and TRBJ1-1, with a tentative D call TRBD1 (6 bases). With 3 bases removed from V and 5 bases from J, the gap between germline ends came to 10 bases. The V gene's germline CDR1 is SGHTA and CDR2 FQGNSA. This CDR3 has 13 residues. CDR3 loop: CASSFPQGTEAFF. As DNA, the CDR3 is TGTGCCAGCAGCTTCCCTCAGGGGACTGAAGCTTTCTTT.

This rearrangement joins TRBV2 to TRBJ2-7; 7 nucleotides align to TRBD1. From germline, CDR1 is SNHLY and CDR2 FYNNEI. The V and J ends lost 7 bases and 5 bases, in that order; junction bases with no gene match: 11. The CDR3 length is 14 residues. The CDR3 region has the DNA TGTGCCAGCAAAACGACAGGGAACGACGACGAGCAGTACTTC. Translating gives CASKTTGNDDEQYF.

This chain joins TRBV4-1 and TRBJ2-7; TRBD2 aligns across 11 bases. The V segment lost 5 bases and the J segment 2 bases; nucleotides outside the gene matches: 5. This CDR3 comprises 15 residues. Per the germline V gene, CDR1 is MGHRA and CDR2 is YSYEKL. The CDR3 loop reads CASSTGTSGTYEQYF. In DNA, the CDR3 is TGCGCCAGCAGCACCGGGACTAGCGGAACCTACGAGCAGTACTTC.

The rearrangement uses TRBV28 and TRBJ2-7; D is possibly TRBD1 (6 bases). Trimming pared 2 bases from V and 3 bases from J, leaving 8 bases between. Germline-derived CDR1 and CDR2 are MDHEN and SYDVKM. The length of the CDR3 is 13 residues. The CDR3 sequence: CASSLETGYEQYF. For the CDR3, the DNA is TGTGCCAGCAGTTTAGAGACAGGCTACGAGCAGTACTTC. Complete variable domain (other parts from reference TRBV28 and TRBJ2-7): DVKVTQSSRYLVKRTGEKVFLECVQDMDHENMFWYRQDPGLGLRLIYFSYDVKMKEKGDIPEGYSVSREKKERFSLILESASTNQTSMYLCASSLETGYEQYFGPGTRLTVT.

On this clone: The junction differs from germline at one of its ends, possibly a read error. The DNA of the CDR3 is TGTGCCACTAGTCACGGGGGGGACTACAATGAGCAGTTCTTC. Protein product: CATSHGGDYNEQFF. The rearrangement joins TRBV19 to TRBJ2-1, with 8 bases identical to TRBD2. The CDR3 is made up of 14 amino acids. CDR1 and CDR2 (germline): LNHDA, SQIVND (reference sequence).

V is TRBV5-1 and J is TRBJ2-7; 7 nucleotides align to TRBD1. This CDR3 is 13 amino acids long. CDR1 and CDR2 (germline): SGHRS, YFSETQ. V shed 5 bases, J shed 3 bases, and the junction held 5 bases outside the gene matches. In nucleotides, the CDR3 is TGCGCCAGCAGAAACCGACAGGGCTACGAGCAGTACTTC. Translating gives CASRNRQGYEQYF. Using reference TRBV5-1 and TRBJ2-7 for the parts outside the CDR3, the full variable domain is KAGVTQTPRYLIKTRGQQVTLSCSPISGHRSVSWYQQTPGQGLQFLFEYFSETQRNKGNFPGRFSGRQFSNSRSEMNVSTLELGDSALYLCASRNRQGYEQYFGPGTRLTVT.

For the CDR3, the DNA is TGTGCCAGCAGTGATCGGACAGGGGGCGCAGATACGCAGTATTTT. It yields the protein CASSDRTGGADTQYF. The V call is TRBV6-4, the J call TRBJ2-3, with 11 nucleotides matching TRBD1. This CDR3 comprises 15 residues. CDR1 and CDR2 from the germline V gene are MRHNA and SNTAGT. V lost 3 bases and J lost 4; bases outside the gene matches: 3.

The chain couples TRBV2 to TRBJ1-5; D possibly corresponds to TRBD1 (6 bases). Germline lookup yields CDR1 SNHLY and CDR2 FYNNEI. V shed 5 bases and J shed 4 bases, with 9 bases lying between them. This CDR3 spans 13 amino acids. The CDR3 reads CASSFRGNQPQHF. CDR3 sequence (DNA): TGTGCCAGCAGTTTCAGGGGAAATCAGCCCCAGCATTTT.

V usage is TRBV6-6 and J usage is TRBJ1-2, with TRBD1 matching over 7 bases. CDR3 length: 13 residues. V dropped 4 bases and J dropped 7; count of bases not matched to a gene: 6. Germline lookup yields CDR1 MNHNY and CDR2 SVGAGI (reference sequence). CDR3 in DNA: TGTGCCAGCAGTTTCGGGACAGATGGTGGCTACACCTTC. This codes for CASSFGTDGGYTF.

With respect to this clone: A clone one base away is much larger, so this may be a read error. The genes are TRBV2 and TRBJ2-5; 10 bases fit TRBD2. Trimming removed 2 bases from V and 1 base from J; junction bases left unmatched: 1. Germline V gene data show CDR1 as SNHLY and CDR2 as FYNNEI. This CDR3 contains 15 residues. CDR3 protein: CASSEPSGSQETQYF. The CDR3 DNA sequence: TGTGCCAGCAGTGAACCTAGCGGGAGCCAAGAGACCCAGTACTTC.

The chain recombines TRBV27 with TRBJ2-1; unclear D gene. The germline V gene encodes CDR1 MNHEY and CDR2 SMNVEV (reference sequence). Trimming stripped 4 bases from V and 8 bases from J, with 12 bases between. The CDR3 totals 13 residues. CDR3 in amino acids: CASSSRPFDEQFF. The CDR3 DNA reads TGTGCCAGCAGTTCACGGCCTTTTGATGAGCAGTTCTTC.

This clone came up a few times. The chain combines TRBV28 with TRBJ2-7; D is ambiguous. The CDR3 has 14 amino acids. Trimming took off 5 bases at V and 3 bases at J, with 14 bases between the two ends. Per the germline V gene, CDR1 is MDHEN and CDR2 is SYDVKM. CDR3 nucleotides: TGTGCCAGCAGTCCAATCGCCCTCGACTACGAGCAGTACTTC. Its translation is CASSPIALDYEQYF.